The next 5 T cell receptor beta chains were all read from a single sample in a study of shared clonotypes between healthy human individuals. Sequencing was performed with immunoSEQ multiplex PCR; in TCRdb, only in-frame clones are kept and a portion is missing. The sample consists of roughly 2.1 million clones, approximately 94% of them appearing once. Terminally differentiated effector memory CD45RA+ cells were excluded by CCR7 positive selection of CD45RO-negative cells. The sequenced material came from naive CD8+ T cells from PBMCs. These TCRs come from a man between 18 and 29 years old in good health. Some clones in this sample may be carry-over from other donors' samples.

As for this clone: The sample has other DNA sequences that encode this CDR3 too. The chain carries TRBV27 and TRBJ1-2; D unresolved. Germline V gene sequence: CDR1 MNHEY, CDR2 SMNVEV (reference sequence). The CDR3 runs 13 residues. The V end was cut by 3 bases, the J end by 2 bases, with 7 bases between. CDR3 nucleotides: TGTGCCAGCAGTTTGAGTCCGAACTATGGCTACACCTTC. Translated: CASSLSPNYGYTF.

The V gene is TRBV7-3, the J gene TRBJ2-3; either TRBD1 or TRBD2 may supply D (5 bases each). Trimming stripped 3 bases from V and 5 bases from J, with 9 bases between. CDR3 length: 13 amino acids. Germline V gives CDR1 SGHTA, CDR2 FQGTGA. CDR3 nucleotide sequence: TGTGCCAGCAGCTTGGGGGTGGTAGATACGCAGTATTTT. Translated: CASSLGVVDTQYF.

This chain joins TRBV5-1 and TRBJ2-4, with D perhaps being TRBD1 or TRBD2 (5 bases each). This CDR3 has 14 residues. Trimming left V 0 bases short and J 10 bases short, with 14 bases between. The germline V gene has CDR1 SGHRS and CDR2 YFSETQ. For the CDR3, the DNA is TGCGCCAGCAGCTTGGAGGGGAGTCTGGCGATTCAGTACTTC. Translation gives CASSLEGSLAIQYF.

In regard to this clone: At the DNA level, this CDR3 is encoded by other sequences in the same sample as well. The chain uses TRBV6-5 and TRBJ2-2; a possible D gene is TRBD2 (5 bases). CDR1 and CDR2 (germline): MNHEY, SVGAGI. Trimming left V 2 bases short and J 4 bases short, with 11 bases between. CDR3 length equals 15 residues. DNA for the CDR3: TGTGCCAGCAGTTACCGGACGGGAAGCACCGGGGAGCTGTTTTTT. Its protein product is CASSYRTGSTGELFF.

The chain employs TRBV5-1 and TRBJ2-7, with TRBD2 matching over 9 bases. This CDR3 comprises 16 residues. V lost 0 bases, J lost 3 bases, and 7 bases stayed unmatched. Germline V gene sequence: CDR1 SGHRS, CDR2 YFSETQ. CDR3 nucleotides: TGCGCCAGCAGCTTGGGATCTAGCGGGGCGGGCTACGAGCAGTACTTC. Its protein product is CASSLGSSGAGYEQYF.